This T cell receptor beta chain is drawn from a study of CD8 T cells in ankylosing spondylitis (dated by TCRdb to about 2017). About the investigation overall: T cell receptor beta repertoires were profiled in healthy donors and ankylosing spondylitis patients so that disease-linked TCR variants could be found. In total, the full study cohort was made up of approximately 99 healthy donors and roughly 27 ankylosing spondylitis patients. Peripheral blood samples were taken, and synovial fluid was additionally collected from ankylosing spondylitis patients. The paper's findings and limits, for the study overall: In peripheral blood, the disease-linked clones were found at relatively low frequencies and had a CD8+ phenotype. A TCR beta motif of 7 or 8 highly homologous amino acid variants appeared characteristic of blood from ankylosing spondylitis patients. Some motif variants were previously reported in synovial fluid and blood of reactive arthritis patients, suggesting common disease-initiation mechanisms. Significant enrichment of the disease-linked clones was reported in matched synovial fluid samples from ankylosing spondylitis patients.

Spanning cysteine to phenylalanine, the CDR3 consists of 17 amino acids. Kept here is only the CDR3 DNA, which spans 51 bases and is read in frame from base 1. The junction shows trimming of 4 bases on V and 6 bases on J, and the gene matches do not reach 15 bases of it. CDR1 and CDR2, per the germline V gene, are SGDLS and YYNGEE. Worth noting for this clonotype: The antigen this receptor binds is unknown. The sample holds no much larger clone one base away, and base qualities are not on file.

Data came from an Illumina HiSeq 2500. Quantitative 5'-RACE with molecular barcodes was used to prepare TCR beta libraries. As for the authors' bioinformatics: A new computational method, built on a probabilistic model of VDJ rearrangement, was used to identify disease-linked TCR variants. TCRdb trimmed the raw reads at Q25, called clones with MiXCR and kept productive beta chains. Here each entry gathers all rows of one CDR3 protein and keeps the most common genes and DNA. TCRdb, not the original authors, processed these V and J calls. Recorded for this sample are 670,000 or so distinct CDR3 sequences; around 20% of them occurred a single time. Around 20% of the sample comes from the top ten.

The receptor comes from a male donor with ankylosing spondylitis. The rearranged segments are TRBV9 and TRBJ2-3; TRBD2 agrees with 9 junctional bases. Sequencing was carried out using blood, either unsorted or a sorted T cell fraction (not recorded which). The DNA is TGTGCCAGCAGCCCCCGCGGTAGCGGGAGTCGAGCGGATACGCAGTATTTT. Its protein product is CASSPRGSGSRADTQYF.